This T cell receptor (beta chain) was obtained from a study of T cells in Graves' hyperthyroidism and ophthalmopathy. Findings and caveats of the study: Most expanded thyroid clonotypes above 0.001 recurred in blood.

This clonotype was detected ten times or more. Its antigen is not known. V lost 1 base, J lost 4 bases, and 13 bases lay in between. This CDR3 has 16 residues. Germline V gene sequence: CDR1 MDHEN, CDR2 SYDVKM. RNA transcripts gave rise to amplified TCR beta CDR3 regions. The study used the HTBI primer set for a first-round RT-PCR of the TCR CDR3. TCRdb reprocessed the multiplex PCR reads with MiXCR, giving one entry per CDR3 protein. The sample yields fewer than 450,000 distinct CDR3 sequences, about 15% seen once. The blood was taken when hyperthyroidism was first diagnosed, before any ophthalmopathy symptoms showed up. Using more than 7.5 ml of fresh peripheral blood, PBMCs were prepared.

The receptor was isolated from a woman aged 30 to 39 with Graves' hyperthyroidism that later progressed to Graves' ophthalmopathy. The J gene is TRBJ2-2, the V gene TRBV28; D may match TRBD1 or TRBD2 (5 bases each). The sample taken for sequencing was blood. This CDR3 is CASSLFTRGSTGELFF. DNA of the CDR3: TGTGCCAGCAGTTTATTTACGAGGGGATCCACCGGGGAGCTGTTTTTT.